The 30 T cell receptor beta chains below were found in one sample sequenced in a study of T cells in Graves' hyperthyroidism and ophthalmopathy. The source material, RNA transcripts, was used to amplify TCR beta CDR3 regions. In the first-round RT-PCR of the TCR CDR3, the HTBI primer set was used. TCRdb analysed the multiplex PCR reads with MiXCR anew, one entry per CDR3 protein. The table lists 640,000 or so distinct CDR3 sequences, under 15% of them singletons. The sample comprised blood. The receptors shown here come from a woman in her forties with Graves' ophthalmopathy.

There are many counts of this clonotype. Sequence at one end of the junction differs from germline and may be a read error. The chain combines TRBV10-1 with TRBJ2-5, with D hard to call. CDR3 length equals 13 residues. In germline, CDR1 is WNHNN, CDR2 SYGVQD (reference sequence). CDR3 sequence reads: CASSVGPWETQYF. CDR3 sequence (DNA): TGCGCTAGCAGTGTCGGCCCCTGGGAGACCCAGTACTTC.

This clonotype was counted at least ten times. The genes are TRBV27 and TRBJ1-3; 12 bases are a match to TRBD1. There are 19 residues in the CDR3. CDR1 is MNHEY and CDR2 is SMNVEV in the germline V gene (reference sequence). After removal of 5 bases from V and 0 bases from J, the junction contained 11 bases not matched to a gene. CDR3 loop: CASSPLGTGGTSSGNTIYF. The CDR3 DNA follows: TGTGCCAGCAGTCCCCTAGGGACAGGGGGCACCAGCTCTGGAAACACCATATATTTT.

The chain joins TRBV6-2 or TRBV6-3 to TRBJ1-1; D uncertain. With 7 bases removed from V and 4 bases from J, the gap between germline ends came to 13 bases. Germline assignment: CDR1 MNHEY and CDR2 SVGEGT. This CDR3 contains 13 residues. CDR3 loop: CASTRLTSTEAFF. The CDR3 DNA reads as TGTGCCAGCACCCGTCTAACGAGCACTGAAGCTTTCTTT.

This clonotype was counted ten times or more. J is TRBJ2-5 and V is TRBV11-1; 10 positions agree with TRBD1. V trimming: 5 bases; J trimming: 4 bases; junction bases outside the gene matches: 10. The CDR3 is made up of 16 amino acids. Germline CDR1 and CDR2: SGHAT and FQDESV (reference sequence). CDR3: CASSPGQGQYRETQYF. In nucleotides, the CDR3 is TGTGCCAGCAGCCCGGGACAGGGGCAATATCGAGAGACCCAGTACTTC.

Of note for this clonotype: A single base separates this from a much larger clone, so it may be a read error. The CDR3 carries no conserved terminal phenylalanine or tryptophan, so it likely arises from a read error. The V call is TRBV20-1, the J call TRBJ1-2; 8 bases line up with TRBD1. V trimming: 4 bases; J trimming: 4 bases; junction bases outside the gene matches: 5. The germline gives CDR1 DFQATT, CDR2 SNEGSKA (reference sequence). The length of the CDR3 is 13 residues. CDR3 region: CSATDRGGYGYTS. The CDR3 bases are TGCAGTGCTACTGACAGGGGCGGCTATGGCTACACCTCC.

This clonotype occurred many times. The rearrangement uses TRBV20-1 and TRBJ2-5; TRBD2 aligns across 9 bases. The CDR3 totals 15 residues. Germline trimming cut 0 bases from V and 5 bases from J; bases unmatched to any gene: 7. Germline V gene data show CDR1 as DFQATT and CDR2 as SNEGSKA (reference sequence). The CDR3 here is CSARDPAGGRETQYF. The CDR3 DNA is TGCAGTGCTAGAGATCCAGCGGGGGGCCGGGAGACCCAGTACTTC.

At least ten counts were recorded for this clonotype. The chain combines TRBV6-2 or TRBV6-3 with TRBJ1-1, with D possibly matching TRBD1 (5 bases). Trimming left V 11 bases short and J 1 base short, with 14 bases between. CDR3 size: 13 residues. Looked up from germline, CDR1 is MNHEY and CDR2 is SVGEGT. The CDR3 DNA reads as TGTGCCCGAAAGACAGTATGGAACACTGAAGCTTTCTTT. It translates to CARKTVWNTEAFF.

This rearrangement joins TRBV20-1 to TRBJ2-5; D uncertain. CDR3 length equals 13 residues. Germline loops: CDR1 DFQATT, CDR2 SNEGSKA (reference sequence). V was clipped by 6 bases and J by 1 base, with 12 bases between them. The CDR3 region is CSAEGPSQETQYF. DNA of the CDR3: TGCAGTGCCGAAGGGCCATCCCAAGAGACCCAGTACTTC.

This clonotype occurred many times. The V call is TRBV28, the J call TRBJ1-1; no firm D call. The CDR3 is made up of 11 amino acids. Trimming pared 7 bases from V and 4 bases from J, leaving 7 bases between. CDR1 MDHEN and CDR2 SYDVKM come from the germline V gene. This CDR3 is CASTPGTEAFF. CDR3 sequence (DNA): TGTGCCAGCACCCCGGGCACTGAAGCTTTCTTT.

This clonotype showed up many times. The chain has TRBV12-5 and TRBJ1-2; no firm D call. The CDR3 is 14 residues long. The V end was cut by 4 bases, the J end by 8 bases, with 17 bases between. Germline V gene lookup returns CDR1 LGHNT and CDR2 FRNRAP. The CDR3, as DNA: TGTGCTAGTGGTTCCCGACACCGGGTGGAGGGCTACACCTTC. The encoded protein is CASGSRHRVEGYTF.

This chain links TRBV12-3 or TRBV12-4 with TRBJ2-7; tentatively, D is TRBD1 (5 bases). V was cut by 5 bases and J by 1 base, with 12 bases left in between. The CDR3 has 14 residues. In DNA, the CDR3 is TGTGCCAGCAGTATAGGGGTCCCTTCCTACGAGCAGTACTTC. This encodes CASSIGVPSYEQYF.

This clonotype has ten or more counts. This chain connects TRBV12-3 or TRBV12-4 to TRBJ2-2, with no clear D. The CDR3 extends over 16 amino acids. V shed 4 bases and J shed 6 bases, with 18 bases lying between them. Written as DNA, the CDR3 is TGTGCCAGCAGTTCCGGACCCGCTATTTTGCCCGGGGAGCTGTTTTTT. Its translation: CASSSGPAILPGELFF.

This clonotype occurred many times. The gene calls are TRBV19 and TRBJ1-2; 10 bases map to TRBD1. CDR1 is LNHDA, CDR2 SQIVND, per germline (reference sequence). The CDR3 is made up of 15 amino acids. The ends lost 7 bases at V and 2 bases at J; junction bases unmatched: 7. CDR3 sequence: CASKVSGQGNYGYTF. The CDR3 DNA sequence: TGTGCCAGTAAGGTGTCGGGACAGGGGAACTATGGCTACACCTTC.

This chain links TRBV7-2 with TRBJ2-1; D might be TRBD1 or TRBD2, each matching 7 bases. CDR3 length equals 13 residues. Germline CDR1 and CDR2: SGHTA and FQGNSA. Trimming left V 5 bases short and J 8 bases short, with 13 bases between. CDR3 nucleotides: TGTGCCAGCAGCCTCCAGGGGGGGGATGAGCAGTTCTTC. Protein: CASSLQGGDEQFF.

This clonotype appeared a single time. This chain connects TRBV6-5 to TRBJ2-5; D is uncertain. The V gene lost 0 bases and the J gene lost 5 bases, with 10 bases spanning the gap. Looked up from germline, CDR1 is MNHEY and CDR2 is SVGAGI. This CDR3 has 14 amino acids. The CDR3 coding sequence is TGTGCCAGCAGTTACTCCTTCACCGCGGAGACCCAGTACTTC. Encoded protein: CASSYSFTAETQYF.

This clonotype occurred many times. CDR3 sequence reads: CASSSRTANTEAFF. DNA for the CDR3: TGTGCCAGCAGCTCCCGGACCGCGAACACTGAAGCTTTCTTT. The chain combines TRBV7-6 with TRBJ1-1; no definite D call. Trimming took off 4 bases at V and 1 base at J, with 10 bases between the two ends. From germline, CDR1 is SGHVS and CDR2 FNYEAQ. The CDR3 length is 14 residues.

This clonotype was seen ten or more times. V usage is TRBV6-1 and J usage is TRBJ1-1; D is uncertain. Trimming took off 5 bases at V and 0 bases at J, with 13 bases between the two ends. The CDR3 extends over 15 amino acids. CDR1 is MNHNS, CDR2 SASEGT, per germline. This CDR3 reads CASSPGVDMNTEAFF. The CDR3 coding sequence is TGTGCCAGCAGTCCTGGGGTGGATATGAACACTGAAGCTTTCTTT.

This clonotype was counted many times. The V and J genes are TRBV2 and TRBJ2-2; 8 bases match TRBD1. CDR1 SNHLY and CDR2 FYNNEI come from the germline V gene. There are 14 residues in the CDR3. The V segment lost 4 bases and the J segment 5 bases; nucleotides outside the gene matches: 3. CDR3 amino acids: CASSGRGRTGELFF. CDR3 sequence (DNA): TGTGCCAGCAGTGGCAGGGGGCGAACCGGGGAGCTGTTTTTT.

The gene calls are TRBV18 and TRBJ2-7, with 15 nucleotides matching TRBD2. CDR1 is KGHSH and CDR2 is LQKENI in the germline V gene. The CDR3 contains 18 residues. V lost 3 bases to trimming and J lost 0 bases; unmatched junction nucleotides: 6. CDR3 in DNA: TGTGCCAGCTCACCGATGGGACTAGCGGGAGGCAACTCCTACGAGCAGTACTTC. It translates to CASSPMGLAGGNSYEQYF.

This clonotype was observed at least ten times. V is TRBV28 and J is TRBJ2-7; D not certain. This CDR3 has 13 amino acids. Germline CDR1 reads MDHEN; CDR2 reads SYDVKM. The ends were cut back, 6 bases at V and 9 bases at J, with 18 bases in the middle. This chain's CDR3 is CASRILEGLWQYF. CDR3 sequence (DNA): TGTGCCAGCAGGATCCTCGAAGGATTGTGGCAGTACTTC.

V gene TRBV20-1 combines with J gene TRBJ2-2; 11 bases agree with TRBD2. CDR3 length equals 17 residues. V was pared by 0 bases and J by 5 bases, with 8 bases of the junction left unmatched. CDR1 is DFQATT, CDR2 SNEGSKA, per germline (reference sequence). The CDR3 spells CSARDYLLAGGTGELFF. The CDR3 DNA sequence: TGCAGTGCTAGAGACTATTTGCTAGCGGGAGGAACCGGGGAGCTGTTTTTT.

Ten or more counts support this clonotype. The germline gene is not matched at one end of the junction; a read error may be the cause. J is TRBJ1-1 and V is TRBV5-1; D not resolved. The V gene's germline CDR1 is SGHRS and CDR2 YFSETQ. This CDR3 is built from 14 residues. The CDR3 nucleotides read TGCGCCAGCAGTTTGGAATGGGTGAACACTGAAGCTTTCTTT. This gives the protein CASSLEWVNTEAFF.

This clonotype occurred many times. CDR3 DNA sequence: TGCAGTGCTTCTAACCCGGGGTCTGGAAACACCATATATTTT. Protein product: CSASNPGSGNTIYF. The chain links TRBV20-1 to TRBJ1-3; no reliable D call. Germline-derived CDR1 and CDR2 are DFQATT and SNEGSKA (reference sequence). The CDR3 spans 14 residues. Between the trimmed V and J ends, which lost 5 bases and 1 base, there was a span of 12 bases.

This clonotype was seen ten or more times. The rearrangement joins TRBV6-4 to TRBJ2-6; 11 bases match TRBD2. The germline V gene encodes CDR1 MRHNA and CDR2 SNTAGT. This CDR3 has 17 residues. V trimming: 10 bases; J trimming: 3 bases; junction bases outside the gene matches: 11. CDR3 region: CATAGLAGGFGANVLTF. CDR3 in DNA: TGTGCCACCGCGGGGCTAGCGGGAGGTTTTGGGGCCAACGTCCTGACTTTC.

This clonotype was seen ten or more times. The rearrangement links TRBV28 to TRBJ2-2; 8 bases agree with TRBD2. The CDR3 totals 13 residues. J was trimmed by 9 bases and V by 5 bases; bases with no gene match: 5. The germline V gene has CDR1 MDHEN and CDR2 SYDVKM. This CDR3 is CASSPGGARELFF. The CDR3 DNA reads TGTGCCAGCAGTCCCGGGGGGGCACGGGAGCTGTTTTTT.

J is TRBJ2-5 and V is TRBV15; D is possibly TRBD2 (5 bases). The CDR3 contains 15 residues. Germline V gives CDR1 LNHNV, CDR2 YYDKDF (reference sequence). Trimming stripped 1 base from V and 7 bases from J, with 16 bases between. The CDR3 loop is CATSRAGSGMGTQYF. The CDR3 bases are TGTGCCACCAGCAGAGCTGGATCCGGGATGGGGACCCAGTACTTC.

As regards this clonotype: A read error may produce the germline difference seen at one junction end. The chain recombines TRBV12-3 or TRBV12-4 with TRBJ2-5, with D possibly being TRBD1 or TRBD2 (5 bases each). This CDR3 region has 14 residues. The CDR3 protein is CASSSSGAQGTQYF. CDR3 bases: TGTGCCAGCAGTAGTTCCGGGGCCCAAGGGACCCAGTACTTC.

CDR3 DNA: TGTGCCAGCACCCCTTATGGGACTAGCGGGGATGAGACCCAGTACTTC. Its translation is CASTPYGTSGDETQYF. The rearrangement uses TRBV13 and TRBJ2-5; 13 positions agree with TRBD2. Germline V gives CDR1 PRHDT, CDR2 FYEKMQ (reference sequence). The V gene end was trimmed by 7 bases and the J gene end by 5 bases; junction bases not matched to a gene: 10. This CDR3 region has 16 residues.

This clonotype was observed a few times. J is TRBJ1-1 and V is TRBV30, with a possible D match to TRBD1 (6 bases). The CDR3 is made up of 16 amino acids. Germline V gene data show CDR1 as GTSNPN and CDR2 as SVGIG (reference sequence). Trimming took 0 bases from V and 1 from J, leaving 15 bases between them. CDR3 region: CAWSVQGGKRNTEAFF. The CDR3 DNA sequence: TGTGCCTGGAGTGTACAAGGGGGAAAGAGGAACACTGAAGCTTTCTTT. The whole variable domain, filled in from reference TRBV30 and TRBJ1-1, reads SQTIHQWPATLVQPVGSPLSLECTVEGTSNPNLYWYRQAAGRGLQLLFYSVGIGQISSEVPQNLSASRPQDRQFILSSKKLLLSDSGFYLCAWSVQGGKRNTEAFFGQGTRLTVV.

Many counts were recorded for this clonotype. The J gene is TRBJ2-2, the V gene TRBV6-5; 9 nucleotides line up with TRBD1. Germline V gene lookup returns CDR1 MNHEY and CDR2 SVGAGI. J gave up 4 bases and V 8 bases, and 8 bases lay outside the gene matches. This CDR3 is 15 amino acids long. CDR3 sequence: CASLGQGLGTGELFF. The CDR3 DNA is TGTGCCAGCCTCGGACAGGGGCTGGGCACCGGGGAGCTGTTTTTT.